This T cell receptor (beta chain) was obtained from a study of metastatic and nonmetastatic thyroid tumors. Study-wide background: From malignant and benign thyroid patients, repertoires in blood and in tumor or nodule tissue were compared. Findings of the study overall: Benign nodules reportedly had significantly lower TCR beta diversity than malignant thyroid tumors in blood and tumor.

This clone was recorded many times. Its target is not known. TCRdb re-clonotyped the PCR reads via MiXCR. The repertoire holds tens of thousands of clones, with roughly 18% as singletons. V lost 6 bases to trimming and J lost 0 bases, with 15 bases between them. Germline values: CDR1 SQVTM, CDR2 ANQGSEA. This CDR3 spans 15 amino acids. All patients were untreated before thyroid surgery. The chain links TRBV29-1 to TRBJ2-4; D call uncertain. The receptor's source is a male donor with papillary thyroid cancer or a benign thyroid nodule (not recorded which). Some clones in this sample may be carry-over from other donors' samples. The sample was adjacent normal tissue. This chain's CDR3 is CSVLSQALAKNIQYF. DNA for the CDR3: TGCAGCGTCCTCTCGCAGGCCTTAGCCAAAAACATTCAGTACTTC.